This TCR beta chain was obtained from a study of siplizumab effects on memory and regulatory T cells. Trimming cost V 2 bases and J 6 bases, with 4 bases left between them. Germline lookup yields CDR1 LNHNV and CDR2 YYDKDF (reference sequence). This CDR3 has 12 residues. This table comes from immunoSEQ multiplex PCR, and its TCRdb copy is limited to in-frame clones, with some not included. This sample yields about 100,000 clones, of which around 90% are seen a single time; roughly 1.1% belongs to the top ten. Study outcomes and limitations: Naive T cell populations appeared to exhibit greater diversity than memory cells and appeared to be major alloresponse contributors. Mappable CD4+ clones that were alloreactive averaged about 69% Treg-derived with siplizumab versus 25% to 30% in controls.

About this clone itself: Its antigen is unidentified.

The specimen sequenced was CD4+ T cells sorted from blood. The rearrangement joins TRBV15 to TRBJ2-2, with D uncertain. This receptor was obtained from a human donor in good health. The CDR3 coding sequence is TGTGCCACCAGCAGACCCCCCGGGGAGCTGTTTTTT. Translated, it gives CATSRPPGELFF. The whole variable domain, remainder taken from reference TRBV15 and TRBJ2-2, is DAMVIQNPRYQVTQFGKPVTLSCSQTLNHNVMYWYQQKSSQAPKLLFHYYDKDFNNEADTPDNFQSRRPNTSFCFLDIRSPGLGDTAMYLCATSRPPGELFFGEGSRLTVL.